Detailed here is one T cell receptor beta chain. No antigen is known for it. This specimen comes from a study of cytomegalovirus exposure and HLA in healthy donors. Study-wide context: A prior analysis found about 110 million unique TCR beta sequences from about 179 million T cells.

General study findings and limits: Rare TCR sequences dominated, though some public TCRs recurred in many donors.

CDR1 and CDR2 from the germline V gene are SGHRS and YFSETQ. This CDR3 has 16 residues. The V and J ends lost 4 bases and 0 bases, in that order; junction bases with no gene match: 10. Primers for the PCR totalled 60 Vbeta and 13 Jbeta. Repertoires were generated with immunoSEQ multiplex PCR, while TCRdb's copy carries only in-frame clones and drops some. The sample carries 150,000 to 200,000 clones, 60% to 80% recorded once. This receptor was taken from a man in his sixties in good health and CMV-seronegative. The chain carries TRBV5-1 and TRBJ2-7; 7 bases agree with TRBD1. The sample comprised PBMCs. CDR3 DNA: TGCGCCAGCAGCGCCGGGACAGATTTTAGCTCCTACGAGCAGTACTTC. This codes for CASSAGTDFSSYEQYF.